The clone carrying this T cell receptor beta chain was found many times. Antigen: not known. This entry comes from a study of CD8 T cells in ankylosing spondylitis. Scientists made TCR beta libraries using quantitative 5'-RACE with molecular barcodes. From the 5' RACE reads, TCRdb called clonotypes with MiXCR, one entry per CDR3 protein. The table lists about 100,000 distinct CDR3 sequences, roughly 10% of them singletons. Study-wide points: Typical of ankylosing spondylitis blood, it appeared, was a TCR beta motif of eight highly homologous variants. Some motif variants had been reported before (in reactive arthritis synovial fluid and blood). Disease-linked clones displayed a CD8+ phenotype and appeared relatively rarely in peripheral blood.

Germline loops: CDR1 SNHLY, CDR2 FYNNEI. The CDR3 has 15 residues. Trimming left V 3 bases short and J 2 bases short, with 11 bases between. V is TRBV2 and J is TRBJ2-1; no clear D. Sequenced sample: blood, either unsorted or a sorted T cell fraction (not recorded which). The source of this sequence is a male donor with ankylosing spondylitis or in good health (not recorded which). The CDR3 nucleotides are TGTGCCAGCAGTGAGGGCAGTCTTACCTACAATGAGCAGTTCTTC. Protein product: CASSEGSLTYNEQFF.